This T cell receptor (beta chain) was observed in a study of blood T cell repertoires in COVID-19 (dated by TCRdb to about 2020). With respect to the entire study: Samples from collaborators originated in the United States, Italy and Spain and spanned both the acute and convalescent phases of COVID-19. The samples were drawn from the first 160 participants of the ongoing ImmuneRACE study and from some 1,300 subjects provided by 6 global collaborators. The dataset comprised deeply sampled blood TCRbeta repertoires from subjects exposed to, actively infected with, or recovered from COVID-19. HLA class I and class II types, where available, came from metadata supplied by the sample provider rather than from assay-based typing. The material from the prospective study consisted of cDNA or gDNA derived from T cells, B-cell-depleted T cells, or PBMCs. A de-identified subject ID, COVID-19 status, age in years and sex were almost always included in the sample metadata. The repertoires were released in a freely available public database intended as a resource for research on the immune response to SARS-CoV-2.

Between the V and J ends, shortened by 5 bases and 6 bases respectively, the junction contains 20 bases. The CDR3 spans 16 residues, from the cysteine through the phenylalanine. Only CDR3 DNA is held: 48 bases, read in frame from base 1. CDR1 and CDR2 are read off the germline V gene as MDHEN and SYDVKM. As regards this clone: Its cognate antigen has yet to be identified. No base quality information exists; no much larger clone differs at one position.

Summary of the overall study and its limitations: Clinical and demographic metadata were provided uncurated, with the amount varying by source and participant.

Collaborating institutions collected whole blood in K2EDTA tubes following their own protocols. For TCRbeta analysis, collaborator samples were shipped as frozen whole blood, as isolated PBMCs, or as DNA extracted from either sample type. TCRbeta CDR3 regions were amplified from genomic DNA using the immunoSEQ Assay, a bias-controlled multiplex PCR. As for the original processing: The number of nucleated cells in each sample was estimated from the amplification of reference gene primers within the assay. Sequence reads were collapsed and filtered to measure the absolute abundance of every unique TCRbeta CDR3 rearrangement. For each sample, productive Simpson clonality was calculated by taking the square root of Simpson's diversity index across productive rearrangements. TCRdb re-hosts the immuneACCESS table, in-frame sequences only. Its copies lack some clones; in the studies checked, an unresolved V gene accounts for under half of them, and the cause for the rest is not known. D and trimming were read from the DNA, whereas the V and J calls and clone size are those reported in that table. The sample has just over 250,000 clones on record, about 89% of them singletons. The ten largest account for over 2% of the sample.

The rearranged chain carries TRBV28 and TRBJ1-5, with TRBD1 perhaps the D gene, on 5 matching bases. The sample comprised peripheral blood. The receptor's source is a woman in her forties or fifties with acute or convalescent COVID-19. The CDR3 loop reads CASSTRGRGRGQPQHF. DNA sequence: TGTGCCAGCAGTACGCGGGGGAGGGGCCGCGGTCAGCCCCAGCATTTT.